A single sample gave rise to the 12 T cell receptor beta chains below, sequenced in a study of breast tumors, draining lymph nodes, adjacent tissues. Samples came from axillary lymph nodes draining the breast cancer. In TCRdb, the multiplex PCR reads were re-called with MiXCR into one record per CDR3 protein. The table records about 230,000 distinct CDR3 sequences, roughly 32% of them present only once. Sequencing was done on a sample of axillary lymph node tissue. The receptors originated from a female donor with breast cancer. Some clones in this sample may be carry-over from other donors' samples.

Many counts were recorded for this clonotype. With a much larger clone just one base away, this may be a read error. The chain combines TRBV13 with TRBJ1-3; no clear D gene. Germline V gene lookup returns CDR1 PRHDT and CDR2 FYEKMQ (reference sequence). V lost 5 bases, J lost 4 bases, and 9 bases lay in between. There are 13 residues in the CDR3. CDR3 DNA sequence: TGTGCCAGCAGCAGACCCGGGGGAAACACCATATATTTT. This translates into CASSRPGGNTIYF.

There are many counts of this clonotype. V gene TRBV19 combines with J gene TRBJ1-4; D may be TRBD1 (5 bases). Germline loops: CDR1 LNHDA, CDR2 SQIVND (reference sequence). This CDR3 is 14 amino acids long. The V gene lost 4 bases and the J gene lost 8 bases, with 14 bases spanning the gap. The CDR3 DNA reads TGTGCCAGTAGTAAGGACACAGTTGGAGAAAAACTGTTTTTT. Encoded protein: CASSKDTVGEKLFF.

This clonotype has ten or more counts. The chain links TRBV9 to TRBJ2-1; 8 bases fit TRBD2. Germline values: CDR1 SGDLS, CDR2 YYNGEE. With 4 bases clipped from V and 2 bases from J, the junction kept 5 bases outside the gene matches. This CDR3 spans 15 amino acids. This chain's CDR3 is CASSPAGAPYNEQFF. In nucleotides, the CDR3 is TGTGCCAGCAGCCCAGCGGGAGCTCCCTACAATGAGCAGTTCTTC.

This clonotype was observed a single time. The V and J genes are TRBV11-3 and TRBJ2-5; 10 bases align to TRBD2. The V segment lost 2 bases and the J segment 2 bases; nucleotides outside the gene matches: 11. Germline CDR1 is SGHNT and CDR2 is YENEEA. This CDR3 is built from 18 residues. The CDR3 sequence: CASSLQALTSGAQETQYF. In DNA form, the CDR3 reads TGTGCCAGCAGCTTACAGGCCCTAACTAGCGGGGCACAAGAGACCCAGTACTTC.

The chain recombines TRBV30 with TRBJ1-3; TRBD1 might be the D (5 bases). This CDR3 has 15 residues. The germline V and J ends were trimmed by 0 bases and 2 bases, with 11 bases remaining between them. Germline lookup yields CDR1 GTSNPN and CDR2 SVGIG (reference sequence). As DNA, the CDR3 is TGTGCCTGGAGTGTACGGGGGTGGGCTGGAAACACCATATATTTT. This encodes CAWSVRGWAGNTIYF.

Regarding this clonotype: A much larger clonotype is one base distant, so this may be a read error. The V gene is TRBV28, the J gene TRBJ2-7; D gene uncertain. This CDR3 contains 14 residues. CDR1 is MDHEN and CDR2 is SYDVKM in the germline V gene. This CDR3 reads CAGSLQNPPYEQYF. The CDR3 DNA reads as TGTGCCGGCAGCCTACAGAACCCTCCCTACGAGCAGTACTTC.

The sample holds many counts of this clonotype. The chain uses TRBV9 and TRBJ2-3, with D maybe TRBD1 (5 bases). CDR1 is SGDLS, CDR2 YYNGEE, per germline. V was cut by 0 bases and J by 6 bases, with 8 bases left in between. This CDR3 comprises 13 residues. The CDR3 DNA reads TGTGCCAGCAGCGTAGGGAAGGGGGATACGCAGTATTTT. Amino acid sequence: CASSVGKGDTQYF.

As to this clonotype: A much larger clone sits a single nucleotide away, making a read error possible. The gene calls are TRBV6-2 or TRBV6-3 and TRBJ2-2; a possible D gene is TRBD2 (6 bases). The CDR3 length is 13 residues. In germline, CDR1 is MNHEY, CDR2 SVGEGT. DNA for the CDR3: TGTGCCAGCAGCCAAGATAACACCGGGGGGCTGTTTTTT. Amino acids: CASSQDNTGGLFF.

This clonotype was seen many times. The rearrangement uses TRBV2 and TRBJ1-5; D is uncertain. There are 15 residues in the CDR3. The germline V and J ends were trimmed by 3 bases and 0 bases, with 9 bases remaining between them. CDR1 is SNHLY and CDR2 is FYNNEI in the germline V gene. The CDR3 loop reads CASSDRSYSNQPQHF. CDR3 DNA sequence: TGTGCCAGCAGTGATCGCAGCTATAGCAATCAGCCCCAGCATTTT.

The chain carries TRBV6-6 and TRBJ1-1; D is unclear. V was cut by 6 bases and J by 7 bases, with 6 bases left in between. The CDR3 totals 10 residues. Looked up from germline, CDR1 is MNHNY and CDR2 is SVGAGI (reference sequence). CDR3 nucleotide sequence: TGTGCCAGCAGGCAGAGTGAAGCTTTCTTT. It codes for CASRQSEAFF.

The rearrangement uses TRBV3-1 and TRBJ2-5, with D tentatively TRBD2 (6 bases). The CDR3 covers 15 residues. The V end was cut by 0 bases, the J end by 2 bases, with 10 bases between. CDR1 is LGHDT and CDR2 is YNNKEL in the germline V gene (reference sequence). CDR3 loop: CASSQEGTRQETQYF. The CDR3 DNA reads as TGTGCCAGCAGCCAAGAGGGGACTCGACAAGAGACCCAGTACTTC.

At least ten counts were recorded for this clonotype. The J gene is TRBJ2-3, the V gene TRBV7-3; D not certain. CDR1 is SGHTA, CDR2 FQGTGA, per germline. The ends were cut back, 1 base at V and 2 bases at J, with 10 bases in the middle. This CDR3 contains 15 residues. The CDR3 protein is CASSLNVGTTDTQYF. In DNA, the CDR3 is TGTGCCAGCAGCTTAAACGTGGGAACCACAGATACGCAGTATTTT.